Below are 25 T cell receptor beta chains sequenced from a single sample in a study of CD8+ T cells in alopecia areata. Following RNA extraction, reverse transcription yielded cDNA that acted as the sequencing template. The protocol was immunoSEQ multiplex PCR, while the TCRdb copy is restricted to in-frame clones and leaves out a portion. The table records 90,000 to 130,000 clones, 45% to 60% of them present only once. Sequenced material: NKG2D-low CD8+ T cells sorted from blood. The receptors shown here come from a human donor with alopecia areata.

This chain connects TRBV4-1 to TRBJ2-7; D gene ambiguous. V dropped 1 base and J dropped 3 bases, with 13 bases sitting between them. The CDR3 runs to 15 residues. Germline V gene lookup returns CDR1 MGHRA and CDR2 YSYEKL. The CDR3 coding sequence is TGCGCCAGCAGCCAAGTGGTCGCAGCGATCTACGAGCAGTACTTC. It translates to CASSQVVAAIYEQYF.

This clone was detected a few times. J is TRBJ2-6 and V is TRBV7-9; D is unresolved. CDR1 is SEHNR and CDR2 is FQNEAQ in the germline V gene (reference sequence). The CDR3 runs to 13 residues. Trimming stripped 1 base from V and 3 bases from J, with 1 base between. CDR3 nucleotide sequence: TGTGCCAGCAGCTTAGGTGGGGCCAACGTCCTGACTTTC. This encodes CASSLGGANVLTF.

This clone was detected a few times. The rearrangement uses TRBV13 and TRBJ2-7, with TRBD2 matching 12 bases. Germline-derived CDR1 and CDR2 are PRHDT and FYEKMQ (reference sequence). This CDR3 has 16 residues. V lost 4 bases and J lost 4; bases outside the gene matches: 8. The CDR3 nucleotides read TGTGCCAGCAGCTCCCGACTAGCGGGAGTTGGTTACGAGCAGTACTTC. This sequence encodes CASSSRLAGVGYEQYF.

The chain couples TRBV7-9 to TRBJ1-5; TRBD1 agrees at 7 bases. The trim removed 8 bases at V and 4 bases at J, leaving 5 bases unmatched. Germline assignment: CDR1 SEHNR and CDR2 FQNEAQ (reference sequence). The CDR3 covers 13 residues. DNA of the CDR3: TGTGCCAGCGGACGACAGGGTAATCAGCCCCAGCATTTT. This gives the protein CASGRQGNQPQHF.

The rearrangement links TRBV15 to TRBJ2-1, with a tentative D call TRBD2 (6 bases). The V end was cut by 1 base, the J end by 8 bases, with 21 bases between. CDR3 size: 17 residues. In germline, CDR1 is LNHNV, CDR2 YYDKDF (reference sequence). The CDR3: CATSRVISGPPGDEQFF. The CDR3, as DNA: TGTGCCACCAGCAGAGTCATATCGGGACCCCCGGGGGATGAGCAGTTCTTC.

This clone came up once. The V call is TRBV10-3, the J call TRBJ2-5; 7 bases fit TRBD1. The CDR3 consists of 12 residues. The J segment lost 3 bases and the V segment lost 8 bases, leaving 3 bases of the junction unmatched. Germline V gives CDR1 ENHRY, CDR2 SYGVKD. The CDR3 sequence: CAIRQGEETQYF. The CDR3 bases are TGTGCCATCCGACAGGGCGAAGAGACCCAGTACTTC.

The V call is TRBV27, the J call TRBJ2-3; 8 nucleotides match TRBD2. CDR3 length: 16 residues. J gave up 0 bases and V 5 bases, and 7 bases lay outside the gene matches. Germline values: CDR1 MNHEY, CDR2 SMNVEV (reference sequence). The CDR3 DNA sequence: TGTGCCAGCAGTCCCCGACTAGCGATAAGCACAGATACGCAGTATTTT. This gives the protein CASSPRLAISTDTQYF.

This sequence joins TRBV4-1 and TRBJ1-4; a weak D match, TRBD1 (6 bases). Per germline, CDR1 MGHRA and CDR2 YSYEKL. The CDR3 consists of 16 residues. V lost 1 base and J lost 0, with 9 bases in between. The DNA of the CDR3 is TGCGCCAGCAGCCAAGCGCACAGGGCAACTAATGAAAAACTGTTTTTT. Protein: CASSQAHRATNEKLFF.

The rearrangement uses TRBV5-6 and TRBJ1-2, with 7 bases matching TRBD1. The CDR3 covers 15 residues. Losses at the gene ends were 2 bases for V and 8 bases for J; bases not matched to a gene: 12. Germline V gene data show CDR1 as SGHDT and CDR2 as YYEEEE. The CDR3 loop reads CASSFGTEPIWGYTF. CDR3 bases: TGTGCCAGCAGCTTTGGGACAGAACCCATATGGGGCTACACCTTC.

The chain joins TRBV28 to TRBJ2-5; 8 nucleotides match TRBD2. The CDR3 sequence is 16 residues long. CDR1 and CDR2 from the germline V gene are MDHEN and SYDVKM. The V gene end was trimmed by 6 bases and the J gene end by 1 base; junction bases not matched to a gene: 10. This chain's CDR3 is CASSGVIAGSQETQYF. The CDR3 DNA reads TGTGCCAGCAGCGGTGTAATAGCGGGGAGCCAAGAGACCCAGTACTTC.

This clone was picked up many times. The chain recombines TRBV7-9 with TRBJ2-1; TRBD1 matches at 8 bases. Looked up from germline, CDR1 is SEHNR and CDR2 is FQNEAQ (reference sequence). The CDR3 sequence is 11 residues long. Trimming removed 8 bases from V and 8 bases from J; junction bases left unmatched: 2. CDR3 bases: TGTGCCAGCTCGACAGGGGATGAGCAGTTCTTC. It yields the protein CASSTGDEQFF.

This chain uses TRBV6-6 with TRBJ2-1; D ambiguous. Germline loops: CDR1 MNHNY, CDR2 SVGAGI (reference sequence). This CDR3 is 12 amino acids long. The V gene lost 7 bases and the J gene lost 6 bases, with 10 bases spanning the gap. The CDR3, as DNA: TGTGCCAGCACCCCAACGCGCAATGAGCAGTTCTTC. Translated: CASTPTRNEQFF.

V usage is TRBV7-3 and J usage is TRBJ1-1; unclear D gene. Germline CDR1 is SGHTA and CDR2 is FQGTGA. Trimming took 2 bases from V and 10 from J, leaving 17 bases between them. The CDR3 extends over 14 amino acids. CDR3 DNA: TGTGCCAGCAGCTTAGGGCCGGGTGTCCATCCAGCTTTCTTT. Encoded protein: CASSLGPGVHPAFF.

This clone has a handful of counts. V gene TRBV2 combines with J gene TRBJ2-5; 15 bases are a match to TRBD2. Germline-derived CDR1 and CDR2 are SNHLY and FYNNEI. The V gene end was trimmed by 8 bases and the J gene end by 1 base; junction bases not matched to a gene: 2. This CDR3 is built from 15 residues. CDR3 region: CASGGLAGGQETQYF. Written as DNA, the CDR3 is TGTGCCAGCGGGGGACTAGCGGGGGGCCAAGAGACCCAGTACTTC.

There are a few counts of this clone. The chain couples TRBV13 to TRBJ2-1, with a possible D match to TRBD1 (6 bases). This CDR3 spans 11 amino acids. Germline CDR1 is PRHDT and CDR2 is FYEKMQ (reference sequence). Trimming cost V 6 bases and J 14 bases, with 14 bases left between them. In DNA, the CDR3 is TGTGCCAGCAGAGCAGACCCAGGGGAGTTCTTC. Residues: CASRADPGEFF. The full variable domain, rest sourced from reference TRBV13 and TRBJ2-1, is AAGVIQSPRHLIKEKRETATLKCYPIPRHDTVYWYQQGPGQDPQFLISFYEKMQSDKGSIPDRFSAQQFSDYHSELNMSSLELGDSALYFCASRADPGEFFGPGTRLTVL.

This clone came up a few times. V gene TRBV27 combines with J gene TRBJ2-1, with D possibly being TRBD1 or TRBD2 (5 bases each). The CDR3 is 16 residues long. V was trimmed by 3 bases and J by 4 bases, leaving 16 bases between them. The germline gives CDR1 MNHEY, CDR2 SMNVEV (reference sequence). In DNA form, the CDR3 reads TGTGCCAGCAGTTTGCCGCCGGGACCCCTATACAATGAGCAGTTCTTC. Its translation: CASSLPPGPLYNEQFF.

The V gene is TRBV2, the J gene TRBJ2-7, with a tentative D call TRBD2 (6 bases). The germline V gene has CDR1 SNHLY and CDR2 FYNNEI. The CDR3 has 12 amino acids. Deletions cut 10 bases from V and 4 bases from J, with 14 bases between. The CDR3 loop is CAIEGTRYEQYF. Written as DNA, the CDR3 is TGTGCCATCGAAGGGACTCGATACGAGCAGTACTTC.

This clone occurred a few times. The chain links TRBV7-2 to TRBJ2-7; 7 bases are shared with TRBD1. The germline V gene encodes CDR1 SGHTA and CDR2 FQGNSA. The junction had 16 bases not matched to a gene; V was cut back by 4 bases and J by 4 bases. This CDR3 spans 17 amino acids. The CDR3 is CASSSEIGTDGAYEQYF. The CDR3 DNA sequence: TGTGCCAGCAGCTCTGAGATCGGGACAGATGGGGCTTACGAGCAGTACTTC.

The V call is TRBV27, the J call TRBJ2-1, with TRBD2 matching 8 bases. CDR3 length: 13 amino acids. V gave up 6 bases and J gave up 13 bases; unmatched junction bases: 11. Germline V gene data show CDR1 as MNHEY and CDR2 as SMNVEV (reference sequence). CDR3 bases: TGTGCCAGCAGCTCGGGACTAGAAACCCCCCAGTTCTTC. Its protein is CASSSGLETPQFF.

The chain couples TRBV7-9 to TRBJ2-2; no definite D call. The V gene's germline CDR1 is SEHNR and CDR2 FQNEAQ (reference sequence). Trimming left V 5 bases short and J 2 bases short, with 15 bases between. The CDR3 spans 16 residues. DNA for the CDR3: TGTGCCAGCAGCACAGAATGGCGAGTAAACACCGGGGAGCTGTTTTTT. Translation: CASSTEWRVNTGELFF.

J is TRBJ2-1 and V is TRBV7-6, with D possibly being TRBD2 (5 bases). Germline V lookup: CDR1 SGHVS, CDR2 FNYEAQ. The CDR3 sequence is 15 residues long. Between the trimmed V and J ends, which lost 1 base and 9 bases, there was a span of 16 bases. The CDR3 sequence: CASSLGTPPGGEQFF. The CDR3 bases are TGTGCCAGCAGCTTAGGGACTCCCCCAGGTGGTGAGCAGTTCTTC.

The rearrangement joins TRBV5-1 to TRBJ2-1; D is unclear. CDR1 and CDR2 (germline): SGHRS, YFSETQ. The CDR3 runs to 17 residues. The ends were cut back, 0 bases at V and 0 bases at J, with 13 bases in the middle. The CDR3 DNA reads as TGCGCCAGCAGCTTGGCCTATCAGACCAGCTCCTACAATGAGCAGTTCTTC. It encodes CASSLAYQTSSYNEQFF.

This sequence joins TRBV27 and TRBJ2-7; TRBD2 is a possible D gene (6 bases). Deletions cut 2 bases from V and 6 bases from J, with 14 bases between. The CDR3 has 14 amino acids. Germline V lookup: CDR1 MNHEY, CDR2 SMNVEV (reference sequence). CDR3 sequence: CASSLDYLEGEQYF. For the CDR3, the DNA is TGTGCCAGCAGTTTAGATTATCTGGAGGGCGAGCAGTACTTC.

The table lists this clone with a count of one. This sequence joins TRBV6-5 and TRBJ2-3, with D possibly TRBD2 on 6 matching bases. Per the germline V gene, CDR1 is MNHEY and CDR2 is SVGAGI. There are 16 residues in the CDR3. Trimming removed 4 bases at V and 8 bases at J, with 22 bases between. Here the CDR3 reads CASSSGGSGLTGTQYF. In nucleotides, the CDR3 is TGTGCCAGCAGTTCCGGAGGGTCCGGTCTAACGGGTACGCAGTATTTT.

A single count supports this clone. This chain uses TRBV27 with TRBJ1-1; the match to TRBD1 covers 7 bases. This CDR3 spans 15 amino acids. The germline CDR1 and CDR2 sequences are MNHEY and SMNVEV (reference sequence). After removal of 0 bases from V and 6 bases from J, the junction contained 7 bases not matched to a gene. The CDR3 coding sequence is TGTGCCAGCAGTTTATCCAAGACAGGGTTCGCTGAAGCTTTCTTT. The encoded protein is CASSLSKTGFAEAFF.